The 26 T cell receptor beta chains reported below all come from one sample, sequenced in a study of Ad26.COV2.S vaccination and SARS-CoV-2 variants. Treatment here: 15 to 20 received Ad26.COV2.S at low or high dose, single or two shots; 5 received placebo; per-sample allocation not given. Samples were taken on day 63 after the first vaccine or placebo injection. The data were produced by immunoSEQ multiplex PCR, yet TCRdb's version contains in-frame clones alone and is incomplete. The sample yields roughly 700,000 clones, 80% to 90% seen once. The sequences come from peripheral blood, collected in a trial of Ad26.COV2.S vaccine versus placebo. The receptors here all came from a person between 18 and 65 years old who received the Ad26.COV2.S COVID-19 vaccine or a placebo.

This chain uses TRBV6-6 with TRBJ2-5; 13 nucleotides agree with TRBD2. This CDR3 is built from 16 residues. Germline CDR1 reads MNHNY; CDR2 reads SVGAGI (reference sequence). V dropped 6 bases and J dropped 5; count of bases not matched to a gene: 9. The CDR3 sequence: CASSYRTSGSNETQYF. In DNA form, the CDR3 reads TGTGCCAGCAGCTACCGGACTAGCGGGAGTAATGAGACCCAGTACTTC.

The chain employs TRBV7-9 and TRBJ2-1, with D tentatively TRBD2 (6 bases). Trimming stripped 5 bases from V and 4 bases from J, with 18 bases between. The CDR3 is 16 amino acids. Germline assignment: CDR1 SEHNR and CDR2 FQNEAQ (reference sequence). The chain's CDR3 is CASSEVMTSLYNEQFF. The CDR3 coding sequence is TGTGCCAGCAGCGAGGTCATGACTAGTTTATACAATGAGCAGTTCTTC.

This chain connects TRBV9 to TRBJ2-2, with TRBD1 identical over 7 bases. CDR3 length equals 15 residues. The germline V gene encodes CDR1 SGDLS and CDR2 YYNGEE. The V gene end was trimmed by 5 bases and the J gene end by 2 bases; junction bases not matched to a gene: 6. The CDR3 loop reads CASSRGGVNTGELFF. CDR3 DNA: TGTGCCAGCAGTAGAGGGGGCGTCAACACCGGGGAGCTGTTTTTT.

V is TRBV10-3 and J is TRBJ2-7; D is ambiguous. This CDR3 has 14 amino acids. Germline CDR1 and CDR2: ENHRY and SYGVKD. V was pared by 1 base and J by 3 bases, with 10 bases between. The CDR3 DNA follows: TGTGCCATCAGTGAGTTGGGGTTCTTCTACGAGCAGTACTTC. It is translated as CAISELGFFYEQYF.

The V and J genes are TRBV6-1 and TRBJ1-5; D is possibly TRBD1 (5 bases). The CDR3 covers 16 residues. V lost 4 bases and J lost 4, with 17 bases in between. The germline CDR1 and CDR2 sequences are MNHNS and SASEGT. CDR3 residues: CASSAGTGGVNQPQHF. For the CDR3, the DNA is TGTGCCAGCAGTGCCGGAACGGGGGGAGTTAATCAGCCCCAGCATTTT.

This clone was picked up many times. This chain's CDR3 is CATSRDTTDNSPLHF. CDR3 nucleotide sequence: TGTGCCACCAGCAGAGATACGACGGATAATTCACCCCTCCACTTT. The rearrangement uses TRBV15 and TRBJ1-6; D is unclear. The CDR3 runs 15 residues. V was shortened by 0 bases and J by 5 bases, with 8 bases between the two germline ends. Germline CDR1 and CDR2: LNHNV and YYDKDF (reference sequence).

As for this clone: Distinct nucleotide sequences in the sample also encode this CDR3. The rearrangement joins TRBV6-2 or TRBV6-3 to TRBJ2-7; tentatively, D is TRBD1 (6 bases). The CDR3 is 14 amino acids. Trimming removed 4 bases from V and 2 bases from J, with 12 bases in between. Per the germline V gene, CDR1 is MNHEY and CDR2 is SVGEGT. DNA for the CDR3: TGTGCCAGCAGTTTGCAGGGGTCGGCCTACGAGCAGTACTTC. Its translation is CASSLQGSAYEQYF.

The chain has TRBV3-1 (or the pseudogene TRBV3-2) and TRBJ2-3, with 9 bases lining up with TRBD2. CDR3 length: 16 amino acids. V was clipped by 4 bases and J by 8 bases; unmatched bases: 13. CDR1 and CDR2 from the germline V gene are LGHDT and YNNKEL (reference sequence). CDR3 DNA sequence: TGTGCCAGCAGCCGTCGGGGCGGGAGGGCCGTCGGTACGCAGTATTTT. Residues: CASSRRGGRAVGTQYF.

The J gene is TRBJ2-7, the V gene TRBV14; D may be TRBD1 (5 bases). Trimming stripped 4 bases from V and 6 bases from J, with 19 bases between. This CDR3 is built from 15 residues. Germline-derived CDR1 and CDR2 are SGHDN and FVKESK. For the CDR3, the DNA is TGTGCCAGCAGCCTTAATACAGGTGTTAAGATCGAGCAGTACTTC. It translates to CASSLNTGVKIEQYF.

V is TRBV24-1 and J is TRBJ2-1; D uncertain. Germline CDR1 and CDR2: KGHDR and SFDVKD. The CDR3 consists of 15 residues. V was trimmed by 7 bases and J by 5 bases, leaving 17 bases between them. Here the CDR3 reads CATSHYTKSNNEQFF. CDR3 nucleotides: TGTGCCACCAGCCACTACACGAAATCAAACAATGAGCAGTTCTTC.

V usage is TRBV27 and J usage is TRBJ1-1, with D perhaps TRBD1 (6 bases). CDR1 is MNHEY, CDR2 SMNVEV, per germline (reference sequence). The V end lost 4 bases, the J end lost 1 base, and 13 bases lay between the germline ends. CDR3 length: 15 residues. This CDR3 reads CASSSGEWKNTEAFF. The CDR3 DNA is TGTGCCAGCAGTTCAGGGGAATGGAAGAACACTGAAGCTTTCTTT.

V is TRBV3-1 (or the pseudogene TRBV3-2) and J is TRBJ1-2; D gene unclear. Germline V gene data show CDR1 as LGHDT and CDR2 as YNNKEL (reference sequence). V lost 1 base and J 0 bases, leaving 6 bases between the germline ends. The CDR3 is made up of 14 amino acids. CDR3 DNA sequence: TGTGCCAGCAGCCAAGGGGGTTCTAACTATGGCTACACCTTC. Protein sequence: CASSQGGSNYGYTF.

The chain employs TRBV12-3 or TRBV12-4 and TRBJ1-2; D is perhaps TRBD1 (6 bases). V shed 5 bases and J shed 8 bases, with 15 bases lying between them. The CDR3 sequence is 13 residues long. CDR3 sequence: CASSPTGSLGYTF. CDR3 sequence (DNA): TGTGCCAGCAGTCCCACAGGGTCACTGGGCTACACCTTC.

The J gene is TRBJ2-3, the V gene TRBV6-4, with unresolved D. This CDR3 comprises 13 residues. V lost 0 bases and J 2 bases, leaving 3 bases between the germline ends. Germline values: CDR1 MRHNA, CDR2 SNTAGT. Here the CDR3 DNA reads TGTGCCAGCAGTGACTCGACCACAGATACGCAGTATTTT. Its protein is CASSDSTTDTQYF.

V is TRBV7-2 and J is TRBJ1-1, with a possible D match to TRBD1 (6 bases). Germline V gene data show CDR1 as SGHTA and CDR2 as FQGNSA. The germline V and J ends were trimmed by 2 bases and 3 bases, with 10 bases remaining between them. The CDR3 contains 14 residues. The CDR3 region has the DNA TGTGCCAGCAGCTTACGCAGGGGTGACACTGAAGCTTTCTTT. It codes for CASSLRRGDTEAFF.

The rearrangement uses TRBV7-2 and TRBJ2-5; unclear D gene. The germline gives CDR1 SGHTA, CDR2 FQGNSA. The CDR3 has 14 amino acids. The ends were cut back, 0 bases at V and 0 bases at J, with 5 bases in the middle. CDR3 DNA sequence: TGTGCCAGCAGCTTAGCTCGATACCAAGAGACCCAGTACTTC. Translated, it gives CASSLARYQETQYF.

This chain links TRBV6-6 with TRBJ2-7; 9 nucleotides match TRBD2. V was pared by 5 bases and J by 0 bases, with 11 bases of the junction left unmatched. The germline V gene has CDR1 MNHNY and CDR2 SVGAGI (reference sequence). There are 17 residues in the CDR3. CDR3 nucleotides: TGTGCCAGCAGTCTGCGGGCGGGAGGGTTTTTCTCCTACGAGCAGTACTTC. Its translation is CASSLRAGGFFSYEQYF.

This sequence joins TRBV10-3 and TRBJ1-5; 7 bases are shared with TRBD1. V dropped 6 bases and J dropped 4; count of bases not matched to a gene: 9. The CDR3 extends over 15 amino acids. CDR1 is ENHRY and CDR2 is SYGVKD in the germline V gene. The CDR3, as DNA: TGTGCCATCAGCCAAGCAGGGGGTATTAATCAGCCCCAGCATTTT. Residues: CAISQAGGINQPQHF.

The genes are TRBV25-1 and TRBJ2-7; 8 bases agree with TRBD1. The germline V gene has CDR1 MGHDK and CDR2 SYGVNS. CDR3 length: 14 amino acids. The J segment lost 3 bases and the V segment lost 3 bases, leaving 4 bases of the junction unmatched. The CDR3 reads CASSEGTGGYEQYF. CDR3 bases: TGTGCCAGCAGTGAGGGGACAGGCGGCTACGAGCAGTACTTC.

The chain employs TRBV7-2 and TRBJ1-3; D is undetermined. CDR1 SGHTA and CDR2 FQGNSA come from the germline V gene. The CDR3 has 14 residues. The ends were cut back, 3 bases at V and 0 bases at J, with 6 bases in the middle. The CDR3 DNA follows: TGTGCCAGCAGCTTCGACATCTCTGGAAACACCATATATTTT. Protein: CASSFDISGNTIYF.

The chain joins TRBV18 to TRBJ2-2, with D hard to call. Trimming removed 6 bases at V and 0 bases at J, with 8 bases between. The germline gives CDR1 KGHSH, CDR2 LQKENI. The CDR3 loop spans 14 amino acids. The CDR3, as DNA: TGTGCCAGCTCGTGGCTAGCGAACACCGGGGAGCTGTTTTTT. This encodes CASSWLANTGELFF. The full variable domain, rest sourced from reference TRBV18 and TRBJ2-2, is NAGVMQNPRHLVRRRGQEARLRCSPMKGHSHVYWYRQLPEEGLKFMVYLQKENIIDESGMPKERFSAEFPKEGPSILRIQQVVRGDSAAYFCASSWLANTGELFFGEGSRLTVL.

The rearrangement joins TRBV12-3 or TRBV12-4 to TRBJ1-4, with D unresolved. V lost 7 bases to trimming and J lost 8 bases, with 11 bases between them. The CDR3 loop spans 12 amino acids. Here the CDR3 reads CASTLSGEKLFF. In DNA form, the CDR3 reads TGTGCCAGCACCCTTAGTGGCGAAAAACTGTTTTTT.

The rearrangement uses TRBV11-2 and TRBJ2-5, with 15 bases that match TRBD2. V shed 4 bases, J shed 5 bases, and the junction held 5 bases outside the gene matches. Germline loops: CDR1 SGHAT, CDR2 FQNNGV. The CDR3 consists of 16 residues. Here the CDR3 reads CASSSGTSGGWETQYF. The CDR3 DNA reads as TGTGCCAGCAGCTCCGGGACTAGCGGGGGGTGGGAGACCCAGTACTTC.

The rearrangement links TRBV7-9 to TRBJ1-6, with D unclear. With 0 bases removed from V and 10 bases from J, the gap between germline ends came to 4 bases. The CDR3 totals 12 residues. Germline assignment: CDR1 SEHNR and CDR2 FQNEAQ (reference sequence). CDR3 in DNA: TGTGCCAGCAGCTTAGCGGGATCACCCCTCCACTTT. It is translated as CASSLAGSPLHF.

The V and J genes are TRBV10-3 and TRBJ1-5; no clear D gene. The CDR3 length is 15 residues. In germline, CDR1 is ENHRY, CDR2 SYGVKD. Trimming removed 3 bases at V and 2 bases at J, with 11 bases between. The CDR3 region has the DNA TGTGCCATCAGTGACGAGAGGAAAGGCAATCAGCCCCAGCATTTT. This codes for CAISDERKGNQPQHF.

The CDR3 DNA reads as TGTGCCAGCTCAAAGACGGGAGGGCCCAGTTACGAGCAGTACTTC. This codes for CASSKTGGPSYEQYF. The genes are TRBV18 and TRBJ2-7; 8 bases line up with TRBD2. The CDR3 is 15 amino acids. Trimming at V came to 5 bases and at J to 4 bases, leaving 10 bases not matched to a gene. The germline V gene encodes CDR1 KGHSH and CDR2 LQKENI.